The entry below gives a single T cell receptor (beta chain) sequence along with its context. Germline-derived CDR1 and CDR2 are SGHTA and FQGNSA. V was cut by 1 base and J by 9 bases, with 16 bases left in between. The CDR3 contains 14 residues. The source of the sample is a study of OX40 agonist ivuxolimab in advanced cancers. The overall study: Head and neck, renal cell, melanoma or hepatocellular carcinoma were the cancers that dose-escalation patients had. Earlier treatment with anti-PD-1, anti-PD-L1 or anti-CTLA-4 was permitted, and 30% to 40% had received some.

Some clones are missing from TCRdb's copy, which holds only in-frame ones; the method was immunoSEQ multiplex PCR. The table shows fewer than 90,000 clones, with around nine tenths occurring only once. This TCR was sampled from an adult with an advanced solid tumor such as melanoma, head and neck, liver or kidney cancer. The sequenced sample was CD4+ or CD8+ T cells sorted from blood, obtained in a trial of the OX40 agonist ivuxolimab. This chain joins TRBV7-2 and TRBJ2-7; D may be TRBD1 (6 bases). DNA for the CDR3: TGTGCCAGCAGCTTAGGACAGGTTGTCAGGGGGCAGTACTTC. It codes for CASSLGQVVRGQYF.